The sequence of this T cell receptor (beta chain) was determined in a study of blood T cell repertoires in COVID-19. Study summary: The United States, Italy and Spain provided the acute and convalescent COVID-19 samples. Sources were T cells, B-cell-depleted T cells, or PBMCs; the material itself was cDNA or gDNA.

Original processing methods: Amplifying reference gene primers gave estimates of nucleated cell counts. Assay: immunoSEQ multiplex PCR; the TCRdb copy retains only in-frame clones and omits some. V, J and clone size are taken as reported in that table, and D and trimming were inferred from the DNA itself. The repertoire has about 160,000 clones, around 80% of them found once; the top ten carry roughly 20%. V was cut by 6 bases and J by 0 bases, with 15 bases left in between. The CDR3 has 15 amino acids. Germline assignment: CDR1 MNHEY and CDR2 SVGEGT. The sequence came from a woman at least 80 years old with acute or convalescent COVID-19. Sequenced material: peripheral blood. The rearrangement links TRBV6-2 or TRBV6-3 to TRBJ2-7, with D perhaps TRBD2 (6 bases). As DNA, the CDR3 is TGTGCCAGCAGCCAGAGCGGGTCGAGCTCCTACGAGCAGTACTTC. Amino acids: CASSQSGSSSYEQYF.